Below, 27 T cell receptor beta chains from the same sample are listed, as sequenced in a study of T cells in Graves' hyperthyroidism and ophthalmopathy. Amplification of TCR beta CDR3 regions was performed using RNA transcripts as template. The TCR CDR3 first-round RT-PCR relied on the HTBI primer set. Each CDR3 protein is one row after TCRdb ran MiXCR on the multiplex PCR reads. The repertoire holds hundreds of thousands of distinct CDR3 sequences, with around 15% as singletons. The sample consisted of blood. These receptors originate from a woman aged 30 to 39 with Graves' hyperthyroidism.

At least ten counts were recorded for this clonotype. The J gene is TRBJ2-2, the V gene TRBV2, with TRBD1 matching 9 bases. The V gene end was trimmed by 11 bases and the J gene end by 7 bases; junction bases not matched to a gene: 5. The CDR3 is 12 residues long. Germline assignment: CDR1 SNHLY and CDR2 FYNNEI. CDR3: CAAGTGNGELFF. The DNA for the CDR3 is TGTGCCGCTGGGACAGGGAACGGGGAGCTGTTTTTT.

This clonotype has ten or more counts. The chain links TRBV30 to TRBJ1-1, with D possibly TRBD1 on 5 matching bases. The V gene's germline CDR1 is GTSNPN and CDR2 SVGIG (reference sequence). This CDR3 has 14 residues. Trimming pared 2 bases from V and 3 bases from J, leaving 13 bases between. The CDR3 nucleotides read TGTGCCTGGAGTACCACAGGTTCGTACACTGAAGCTTTCTTT. Its translation: CAWSTTGSYTEAFF.

CDR3 amino acids: CSVRGLAGYDEQFF. For the CDR3, the DNA is TGCAGCGTCCGAGGACTAGCGGGTTACGATGAGCAGTTCTTC. The chain joins TRBV29-1 to TRBJ2-1, with 11 bases identical to TRBD2. The CDR3 is 14 residues long. Trimming took 6 bases from V and 8 from J; bases not matched to a gene: 9. Germline lookup yields CDR1 SQVTM and CDR2 ANQGSEA.

This clonotype has only a few counts. The genes are TRBV29-1 and TRBJ2-7; 7 positions match TRBD1. The CDR3 runs to 11 residues. Germline assignment: CDR1 SQVTM and CDR2 ANQGSEA. After removal of 5 bases from V and 7 bases from J, the junction contained 5 bases not matched to a gene. The CDR3 loop reads CSVRTGREQYF. In nucleotides, the CDR3 is TGCAGCGTTCGGACAGGTAGAGAGCAGTACTTC.

In its sample, this clonotype was seen many times. The chain has TRBV30 and TRBJ2-1, with D uncertain. CDR1 and CDR2 (germline): GTSNPN, SVGIG (reference sequence). Between the trimmed V and J ends, which lost 0 bases and 4 bases, there was a span of 7 bases. The CDR3 spans 13 residues. CDR3 residues: CAWSVTQYNEQFF. The CDR3, as DNA: TGTGCCTGGAGTGTAACTCAATACAATGAGCAGTTCTTC.

This clonotype was seen many times. J is TRBJ2-1 and V is TRBV6-1; 8 nucleotides align to TRBD1. CDR1 MNHNS and CDR2 SASEGT come from the germline V gene. V gave up 2 bases and J gave up 6 bases; unmatched junction bases: 6. CDR3 length: 15 amino acids. CDR3 region: CASSEQPTGGNEQFF. CDR3 nucleotides: TGTGCCAGCAGTGAACAACCCACAGGGGGCAATGAGCAGTTCTTC.

This sequence joins TRBV29-1 and TRBJ2-1; D may be TRBD1 (6 bases). CDR1 SQVTM and CDR2 ANQGSEA come from the germline V gene. Trimming took off 8 bases at V and 2 bases at J, with 10 bases between the two ends. The CDR3 is 12 amino acids. Here the CDR3 DNA reads TGCAGCAGTACAGGGACCTACAATGAGCAGTTCTTC. Protein: CSSTGTYNEQFF.

This clonotype turned up a few times. J is TRBJ1-5 and V is TRBV27, with TRBD1 matching over 8 bases. Germline V gene data show CDR1 as MNHEY and CDR2 as SMNVEV (reference sequence). This CDR3 contains 16 residues. The V and J ends lost 5 bases and 3 bases, in that order; junction bases with no gene match: 9. This CDR3 is CASSPLGQGTNQPQHF. As DNA, the CDR3 is TGTGCCAGCAGTCCCCTCGGACAGGGAACCAATCAGCCCCAGCATTTT.

There are a few counts of this clonotype. CDR3 DNA sequence: TGTGCCAGCAACACCCCGGGACAGGGTAACAATGAGCAGTTCTTC. It codes for CASNTPGQGNNEQFF. This chain connects TRBV9 to TRBJ2-1; 9 nucleotides agree with TRBD1. The CDR3 sequence is 15 residues long. Germline V gene lookup returns CDR1 SGDLS and CDR2 YYNGEE. The ends lost 6 bases at V and 5 bases at J; junction bases unmatched: 9.

This clonotype has a count of ten or more. This chain connects TRBV10-3 to TRBJ1-2, with a weak D call TRBD1 (6 bases). CDR1 ENHRY and CDR2 SYGVKD come from the germline V gene. The CDR3 has 14 residues. The germline V and J ends were trimmed by 3 bases and 2 bases, with 10 bases remaining between them. The CDR3 DNA follows: TGTGCCATCAGTGAATCGACAGGCAACTATGGCTACACCTTC. It is translated as CAISESTGNYGYTF.

The chain couples TRBV12-5 to TRBJ2-1; D is undetermined. The CDR3 runs 16 residues. Germline V gives CDR1 LGHNT, CDR2 FRNRAP. V lost 2 bases, J lost 4 bases, and 15 bases lay in between. The CDR3 region has the DNA TGTGCTAGTGGTTTGAGCAGCGCGCCCCCTTACAATGAGCAGTTCTTC. Encoded protein: CASGLSSAPPYNEQFF.

Ten or more counts support this clonotype. The chain couples TRBV15 to TRBJ2-1; D uncertain. V was trimmed by 5 bases and J by 8 bases, leaving 16 bases between them. Germline V gives CDR1 LNHNV, CDR2 YYDKDF (reference sequence). This CDR3 has 14 residues. CDR3: CATSLNKDYDEQFF. Written as DNA, the CDR3 is TGTGCCACCAGCTTAAATAAAGATTACGATGAGCAGTTCTTC.

The chain links TRBV20-1 to TRBJ2-1; maybe TRBD2 (6 bases). The germline V and J ends were trimmed by 3 bases and 4 bases, with 10 bases remaining between them. CDR3 size: 13 residues. The V gene's germline CDR1 is DFQATT and CDR2 SNEGSKA (reference sequence). The CDR3 here is CSASGSGYNEQFF. The CDR3 nucleotides are TGCAGTGCTAGCGGGAGTGGGTACAATGAGCAGTTCTTC.

This clonotype was counted ten times or more. The chain joins TRBV13 to TRBJ2-7, with TRBD1 matching 10 bases. This CDR3 region has 13 residues. V gave up 5 bases and J gave up 6 bases; unmatched junction bases: 4. Germline CDR1 reads PRHDT; CDR2 reads FYEKMQ (reference sequence). CDR3 residues: CASSRQGAGEQYF. CDR3 sequence (DNA): TGTGCCAGCAGCCGACAGGGGGCTGGCGAGCAGTACTTC.

This clonotype was found once. This chain links TRBV7-2 with TRBJ1-4, with D possibly TRBD1 on 5 matching bases. V gave up 4 bases and J gave up 2 bases, with 8 bases separating them. In germline, CDR1 is SGHTA, CDR2 FQGNSA. The CDR3 is 14 amino acids. The CDR3, as DNA: TGTGCCAGCAGCTCAGGGAATACTAATGAAAAACTGTTTTTT. Translated: CASSSGNTNEKLFF.

This clonotype occurred many times. V usage is TRBV4-3 and J usage is TRBJ2-3; possibly TRBD1 for D (6 bases). The CDR3 is made up of 15 amino acids. With 3 bases removed from V and 2 bases from J, the gap between germline ends came to 12 bases. Germline loops: CDR1 LGHNA, CDR2 YSLEER. The CDR3 DNA reads as TGCGCCAGCAGCCACTCGGGACACCACACAGATACGCAGTATTTT. This sequence encodes CASSHSGHHTDTQYF.

A few counts support this clonotype. The rearrangement links TRBV5-4 to TRBJ2-2; the D call may be TRBD1 or TRBD2 (6 bases each). The CDR3 runs to 16 residues. V lost 1 base and J 5 bases, leaving 15 bases between the germline ends. Germline assignment: CDR1 SGHNT and CDR2 YYREEE (reference sequence). The CDR3 nucleotides read TGTGCCAGCAGCTTGCCGGGGGCAGTAGGAACCGGGGAGCTGTTTTTT. Its protein is CASSLPGAVGTGELFF.

In its sample, this clonotype was seen many times. The chain is built from TRBV6-5 and TRBJ1-1; D unclear. Germline CDR1 MNHEY, CDR2 SVGAGI. Trimming removed 0 bases from V and 0 bases from J, with 8 bases in between. The CDR3 sequence is 15 residues long. CDR3 sequence reads: CASSYSVLMNTEAFF. DNA for the CDR3: TGTGCCAGCAGTTACTCGGTATTAATGAACACTGAAGCTTTCTTT.

This clonotype was seen repeatedly, ten times or more. The V call is TRBV6-1, the J call TRBJ2-7; 11 bases agree with TRBD2. Per the germline V gene, CDR1 is MNHNS and CDR2 is SASEGT. The length of the CDR3 is 15 residues. V was pared by 6 bases and J by 2 bases, with 6 bases of the junction left unmatched. The CDR3 sequence is CASSLTSGGTYEQYF. CDR3 DNA sequence: TGTGCCAGCAGCCTAACTAGCGGGGGAACCTACGAGCAGTACTTC.

Ten or more counts support this clonotype. The V call is TRBV2, the J call TRBJ2-2, with D uncertain. CDR3 length: 14 residues. CDR1 SNHLY and CDR2 FYNNEI come from the germline V gene. V was clipped by 7 bases and J by 1 base, with 10 bases between them. In DNA form, the CDR3 reads TGTGCCAGCAATACCGACGGGAACACCGGGGAGCTGTTTTTT. This gives the protein CASNTDGNTGELFF.

The chain couples TRBV6-9 to TRBJ2-1; possibly TRBD1 or TRBD2 for D (5 bases each). This CDR3 is built from 13 residues. Trimming left V 4 bases short and J 10 bases short, with 14 bases between. Germline V gives CDR1 MNHGY, CDR2 SVAAGI. DNA of the CDR3: TGTGCCAGCAGTTGGGGCACCGGGACGGAGCAGTTCTTC. Translating it yields CASSWGTGTEQFF.

A note on this clonotype: This clone may be a read error of a much larger clone one base away. The chain links TRBV11-1 to TRBJ2-7; 8 positions match TRBD2. CDR1 is SGHAT, CDR2 FQDESV, per germline (reference sequence). This CDR3 contains 15 residues. CDR3: CASSLGTSKPYEQHF. CDR3 nucleotides: TGTGCCAGCAGCTTAGGGACTAGCAAACCCTACGAGCAGCACTTC.

The chain is built from TRBV6-1 and TRBJ2-3, with 9 nucleotides matching TRBD2. V lost 7 bases and J lost 5; bases outside the gene matches: 7. The germline gives CDR1 MNHNS, CDR2 SASEGT. The CDR3 totals 14 residues. In nucleotides, the CDR3 is TGTGCCAGCAACCTAGCGGGGACGAAAGATACGCAGTATTTT. This sequence encodes CASNLAGTKDTQYF.

This clonotype was recorded many times. This chain joins TRBV5-4 and TRBJ2-3; TRBD2 agrees at 9 bases. The CDR3 extends over 15 amino acids. The trim removed 4 bases at V and 5 bases at J, leaving 8 bases unmatched. Germline CDR1 reads SGHNT; CDR2 reads YYREEE (reference sequence). The CDR3 bases are TGTGCCAGCAGCGTAGCGGGAGCTGGGGGAGATACGCAGTATTTT. Amino acid sequence: CASSVAGAGGDTQYF. The full variable domain, its missing parts supplied by reference TRBV5-4 and TRBJ2-3, is ETGVTQSPTHLIKTRGQQVTLRCSSQSGHNTVSWYQQALGQGPQFIFQYYREEENGRGNFPPRFSGLQFPNYSSELNVNALELDDSALYLCASSVAGAGGDTQYFGPGTRLTVL.

This clonotype was seen repeatedly, ten times or more. The J gene is TRBJ2-7, the V gene TRBV18, with no clear D. CDR1 and CDR2 from the germline V gene are KGHSH and LQKENI. The CDR3 runs to 15 residues. Trimming shortened V by 3 bases and J by 2 bases, and 14 bases separated the two germline ends. The CDR3, as DNA: TGTGCCAGCTCACCGCGTGGACCCCCGGCCTACGAGCAGTACTTC. This gives the protein CASSPRGPPAYEQYF.

This clonotype has at least ten counts. The chain recombines TRBV6-1 with TRBJ2-1, with 10 bases matching TRBD2. Unmatched junction bases numbered 4, after V lost 4 bases and J lost 1 base. Germline V gene data show CDR1 as MNHNS and CDR2 as SASEGT. The CDR3 length is 16 residues. The CDR3 sequence is CASSGRGLASYNEQFF. The CDR3 DNA sequence: TGTGCCAGCAGTGGCAGGGGACTAGCGTCCTACAATGAGCAGTTCTTC.

For this clonotype: Being one base from a much bigger clone, this may be a read error. The V and J genes are TRBV6-1 and TRBJ2-7; weak D call: TRBD2 (6 bases). CDR1 is MNHNS, CDR2 SASEGT, per germline. The CDR3 runs 17 residues. In DNA, the CDR3 is TGTGCCAGCAGTGAATACGGTTTTGGGACTCTAACCTACGAGCAGCACTTC. Its protein product is CASSEYGFGTLTYEQHF.